Given below is one T cell receptor (beta chain) in context. Its antigen is still unknown. The sample belongs to a study of T cell repertoires in ileal Crohn's disease. Study information: About half received postoperative treatment, roughly ten with thiopurines and around 18 anti-TNF. General observations from the study: Every patient over 26.8% clonality showed endoscopic recurrence.

The CDR3 is made up of 13 amino acids. Trimming took off 3 bases at V and 7 bases at J, with 11 bases between the two ends. Germline CDR1 SGHRS, CDR2 YFSETQ. Libraries were prepared by immunoSEQ multiplex PCR; TCRdb keeps only in-frame clonotypes and omits some of them. The data show 15,000 to 20,000 clones, with more than 85% seen just once and around 3.7% held by the top ten. This clonotype was obtained from an adult with Crohn's disease. This chain connects TRBV5-1 to TRBJ2-1; a possible D gene is TRBD2 (6 bases). Specimen: ileal tissue. CDR3 coding DNA: TGCGCCAGCAGCTGGGGGACTCAAAATGAGCAGTTCTTC. Translating gives CASSWGTQNEQFF. Together with reference TRBV5-1 and TRBJ2-1, the CDR3 gives the full variable domain: KAGVTQTPRYLIKTRGQQVTLSCSPISGHRSVSWYQQTPGQGLQFLFEYFSETQRNKGNFPGRFSGRQFSNSRSEMNVSTLELGDSALYLCASSWGTQNEQFFGPGTRLTVL.